The following is a T cell receptor beta chain sequence with its context. The data derive from a study of cytotoxic CD8 clonotypes in ibrutinib-treated CLL. On the study more broadly: Response samples came after a median approximately twelve months of treatment, range 6 to 36.

The CDR3 consists of 15 residues. Germline CDR1 is MNHNY and CDR2 is SVGAGI (reference sequence). Trimming pared 0 bases from V and 3 bases from J, leaving 11 bases between. Investigators sought sequencing depths of between 1 in 200,000 and 1 in 1 million T cells. Produced via immunoSEQ multiplex PCR; TCRdb's table is partial and in-frame only. Of approximately 160,000 clones in the sample, roughly 88% were seen once. This chain uses TRBV6-6 with TRBJ1-1; D might be TRBD1 (5 bases). The material was PBMCs, obtained at disease progression, from a patient treated with ibrutinib. The clonotype originates from a human donor with chronic lymphocytic leukemia. The CDR3 DNA reads TGTGCCAGCAGTTACTCATCAAGGGGTTACACTGAAGCTTTCTTT. Its translation: CASSYSSRGYTEAFF.